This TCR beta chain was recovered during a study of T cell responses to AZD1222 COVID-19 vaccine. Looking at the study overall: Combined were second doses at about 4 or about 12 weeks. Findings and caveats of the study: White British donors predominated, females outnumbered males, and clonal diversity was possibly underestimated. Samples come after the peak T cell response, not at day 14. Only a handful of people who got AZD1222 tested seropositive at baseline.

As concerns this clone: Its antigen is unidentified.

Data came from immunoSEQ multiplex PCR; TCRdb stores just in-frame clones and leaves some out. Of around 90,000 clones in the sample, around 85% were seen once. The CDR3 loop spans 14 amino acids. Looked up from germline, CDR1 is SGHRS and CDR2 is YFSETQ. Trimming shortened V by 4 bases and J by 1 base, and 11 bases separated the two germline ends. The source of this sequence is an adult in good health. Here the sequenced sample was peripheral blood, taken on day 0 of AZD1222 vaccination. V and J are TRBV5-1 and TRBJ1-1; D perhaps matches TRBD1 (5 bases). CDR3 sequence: CASSPGPANTEAFF. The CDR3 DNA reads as TGCGCCAGCAGCCCGGGACCGGCGAACACTGAAGCTTTCTTT.